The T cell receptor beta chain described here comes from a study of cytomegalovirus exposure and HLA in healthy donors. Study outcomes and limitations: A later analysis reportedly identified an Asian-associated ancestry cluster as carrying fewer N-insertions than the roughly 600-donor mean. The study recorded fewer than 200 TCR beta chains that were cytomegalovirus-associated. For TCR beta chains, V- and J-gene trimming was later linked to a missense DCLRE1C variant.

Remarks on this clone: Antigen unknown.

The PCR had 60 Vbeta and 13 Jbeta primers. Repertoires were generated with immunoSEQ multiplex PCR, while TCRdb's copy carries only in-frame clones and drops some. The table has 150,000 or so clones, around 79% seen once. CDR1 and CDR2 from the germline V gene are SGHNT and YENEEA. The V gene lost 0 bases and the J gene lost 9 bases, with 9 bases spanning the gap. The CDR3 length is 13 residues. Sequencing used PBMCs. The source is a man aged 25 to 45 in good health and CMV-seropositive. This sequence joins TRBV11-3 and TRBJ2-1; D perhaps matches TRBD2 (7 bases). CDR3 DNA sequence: TGTGCCAGCAGCTTAGACGGGGGGCCTGAGCAGTTCTTC. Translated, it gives CASSLDGGPEQFF.